The following is a T cell receptor (beta chain) sequence with its context. Its antigen is unidentified. How the authors handled the data: ImmunoSEQ gave junction-only sequences without quality scores, so filtering differed. Sequencing used immunoSEQ multiplex PCR; TCRdb keeps in-frame clones, though not all of them. That table is the source of V, J and clone size, and D and trimming were worked out from the DNA. Among about 490,000 clones listed, 79% were seen once. The data belong to a study of shared clonotypes between healthy human individuals. Study-level results: It was only blood that was sampled, and tissue repertoires likely differ.

Sequenced input: PBMCs. The TCR originated in a middle-aged woman in good health. Some clones in this sample may be carry-over from other donors' samples.

The CDR3 nucleotides are TGTGCCACCGGTAGCGGGATATACGAGCAGTACTTC. It yields the protein CATGSGIYEQYF. The chain carries TRBV28 and TRBJ2-5; 8 positions agree with TRBD2. Judging by the DNA end, TRBJ2-7 fits better; the J call may be wrong. The germline V gene encodes CDR1 MDHEN and CDR2 SYDVKM. CDR3 length: 12 residues.